Listed below are T cell receptor beta chains from one sample, sequenced in a study of vaccination and CD4 T cells after COVID-19. Via MiXCR, TCRdb re-called the PCR reads, giving one row per CDR3 protein. This sample has under 25,000 distinct CDR3 sequences, with 23% found just once. These receptors are not linked to any known antigen. Sequences were obtained from cultured CD4+ T cells from blood. These receptors were taken from a human donor with COVID-19. Both conserved end residues are part of each CDR3. Each record gives: J gene, V gene, clone size, D gene, CDR3 protein, CDR3 DNA. A D gene is named only where the DNA matches it firmly. The size field is filled for only some rows; it gives once, few, many or a size class.

TRBJ1-2 TRBV12-3/TRBV12-4 few NA CASSSSTRQAHGYTF TGTGCCAGCAGTTCGTCCACACGGCAGGCGCACGGCTACACCTTC
TRBJ1-4 TRBV2 NA NA CASSDRVLEKLFF TGTGCCAGCAGTGACAGGGTCCTGGAAAAACTGTTTTTT
TRBJ2-3 TRBV24-1 NA NA CATGEQGASTDTQYF TGTGCCACCGGGGAACAGGGCGCAAGCACAGATACGCAGTATTTT
TRBJ1-4 TRBV28 NA NA CASSGGRGPRETNEKLFF TGTGCCAGCAGTGGTGGGAGGGGCCCCCGGGAGACTAATGAAAAACTGTTTTTT
TRBJ2-1 TRBV7-2 NA TRBD1 CASSQEGQGGNEQFF TGTGCCAGCAGCCAGGAGGGACAGGGCGGGAATGAGCAGTTCTTC
TRBJ1-6 TRBV4-1 NA NA CASSQEFSPLHF TGCGCCAGCAGCCAAGAGTTTTCACCCCTCCACTTT
TRBJ2-1 TRBV5-4 few TRBD2 CASRSLAGDEQFF TGTGCCAGCAGGTCCCTAGCGGGCGATGAGCAGTTCTTC
TRBJ2-3 TRBV5-1 few NA CASSLDRSTDTQYF TGCGCCAGCAGCTTGGACAGGTCAACAGATACGCAGTATTTT
TRBJ1-6 TRBV20-1 medium-sized NA CSAPKGGEISPLHF TGCAGTGCTCCCAAGGGGGGCGAGATTTCACCCCTCCACTTT
TRBJ1-1 TRBV30 medium-sized NA CAWCRQTNTEAFF TGTGCCTGGTGCCGTCAGACGAACACTGAAGCTTTCTTT
TRBJ2-3 TRBV2 few TRBD2 CASSLGGRGATDTQYF TGTGCCAGCAGCCTCGGGGGGCGGGGGGCCACAGATACGCAGTATTTT
TRBJ2-3 TRBV20-1 NA NA CSARALRGRVDTQYF TGCAGTGCTAGAGCCCTGCGGGGACGGGTTGATACGCAGTATTTT
TRBJ1-3 TRBV7-2 NA NA CASSLGQNTIYF TGTGCCAGCAGCTTAGGACAAAACACCATATATTTT
TRBJ1-1 TRBV25-1 few TRBD1 CASSNKGATEAFF TGTGCCAGCAGTAATAAGGGGGCCACTGAAGCTTTCTTT
TRBJ2-5 TRBV28 few NA CASSLPRAQETQYF TGTGCCAGCAGTTTACCCAGGGCCCAAGAGACCCAGTACTTC
TRBJ1-2 TRBV11-2 NA TRBD1 CASSGRTGVDPGGVGGYTF TGTGCCAGCAGCGGAAGGACAGGGGTCGACCCTGGGGGAGTTGGGGGCTACACCTTC
TRBJ2-5 TRBV9 NA TRBD2 CASSRLAGGPAERETQYF TGTGCCAGCAGCCGACTAGCGGGGGGCCCTGCGGAGAGGGAGACCCAGTACTTC
TRBJ2-1 TRBV20-1 NA NA CSARSGRTLSYNEQFF TGCAGTGCTAGATCGGGACGGACCCTCTCCTACAATGAGCAGTTCTTC
TRBJ1-5 TRBV7-2 NA NA CASSPPGGGDQPQHF TGTGCCAGCAGCCCCCCGGGGGGGGGAGATCAGCCCCAGCATTTT
TRBJ2-7 TRBV3-1 NA TRBD2 CASSRGSGGSYEQYF TGTGCCAGCAGCCGAGGTAGCGGGGGGTCCTACGAGCAGTACTTC
TRBJ2-7 TRBV7-8 once TRBD1 CASSPTRTGSYEQYF TGTGCCAGCAGCCCTACCAGGACAGGATCCTACGAGCAGTACTTC
TRBJ1-6 TRBV27 NA TRBD1 CASREGANSPLHF TGTGCCAGCAGAGAGGGGGCCAATTCACCCCTCCACTTT
TRBJ2-3 TRBV6-5 few TRBD1 CASSFLGTGRVDTQYF TGTGCCAGCAGTTTTCTCGGGACAGGTAGAGTAGATACGCAGTATTTT
TRBJ1-1 TRBV11-3 NA NA CASSLGQLNTEAFF TGTGCCAGCAGCTTAGGACAGTTAAACACTGAAGCTTTCTTT
TRBJ1-5 TRBV6-5 few NA CASSYSRWDQPQHF TGTGCCAGCAGTTACTCGAGATGGGATCAGCCCCAGCATTTT
TRBJ2-5 TRBV11-2 few NA CASGSTMETQYF TGTGCCAGCGGGAGTACCATGGAGACCCAGTACTTC
TRBJ1-3 TRBV12-3/TRBV12-4 NA NA CATQIANSGNTIYF TGTGCCACCCAAATCGCGAATTCTGGAAACACCATATATTTT
TRBJ2-5 TRBV7-9 NA TRBD2 CASSPGFVGGAPETRYF TGTGCCAGCAGCCCGGGTTTTGTCGGGGGGGCCCCAGAGACCCGGTACTTC
TRBJ1-2 TRBV20-1 NA TRBD1 CSARDPDRGNYGYTF TGCAGTGCTAGAGATCCGGACAGGGGGAACTATGGCTACACCTTC
TRBJ2-7 TRBV28 NA TRBD1 CASSFRDRALGEQYF TGTGCCAGCAGTTTTAGGGACAGGGCTCTGGGCGAGCAGTACTTC
TRBJ2-5 TRBV20-1 NA TRBD2 CSASSGGGETQYF TGCAGTGCTAGTAGCGGGGGTGGAGAGACCCAGTACTTC
TRBJ2-6 TRBV7-8 NA NA CAGALNSGANVLTF TGTGCCGGAGCACTGAACTCTGGGGCCAACGTCCTGACTTTC
TRBJ1-5 TRBV6-1 NA NA CASNPRDSDQPQHF TGTGCCAGCAACCCACGGGATAGCGATCAGCCCCAGCATTTT